The clone carrying this T cell receptor beta chain showed up many times. Its antigen remains unidentified. These data originate in a study of T cells in Graves' hyperthyroidism and ophthalmopathy. Findings of the study overall: Among clonotypes expanded in thyroid above 0.001, most were also found in blood.

Germline V gene lookup returns CDR1 SNHLY and CDR2 FYNNEI. The ends were cut back, 4 bases at V and 1 base at J, with 13 bases in the middle. This CDR3 contains 15 residues. RNA transcripts provided the source from which TCR beta CDR3 regions were amplified. TCR CDR3 regions were first amplified by RT-PCR with HTBI primers. One entry per CDR3 protein, called by TCRdb with MiXCR from the multiplex PCR reads. The sample includes approximately 410,000 distinct CDR3 sequences, around 13% seen only once; the top ten take approximately 5.3%. Reasons for excluding patients were uncontrolled infection, other autoimmune disease, pregnancy or lactation.

Sequencing was carried out using blood. The sequence derives from a woman under 30 with Graves' hyperthyroidism. V and J are TRBV2 and TRBJ2-5; D unresolved. The CDR3 bases are TGTGCCAGCAGTGTGACACTAACCCTCCAAGAGACCCAGTACTTC. This encodes CASSVTLTLQETQYF. Variable domain in full (rest from reference TRBV2 and TRBJ2-5): EPEVTQTPSHQVTQMGQEVILRCVPISNHLYFYWYRQILGQKVEFLVSFYNNEISEKSEIFDDQFSVERPDGSNFTLKIRSTKLEDSAMYFCASSVTLTLQETQYFGPGTRLLVL.